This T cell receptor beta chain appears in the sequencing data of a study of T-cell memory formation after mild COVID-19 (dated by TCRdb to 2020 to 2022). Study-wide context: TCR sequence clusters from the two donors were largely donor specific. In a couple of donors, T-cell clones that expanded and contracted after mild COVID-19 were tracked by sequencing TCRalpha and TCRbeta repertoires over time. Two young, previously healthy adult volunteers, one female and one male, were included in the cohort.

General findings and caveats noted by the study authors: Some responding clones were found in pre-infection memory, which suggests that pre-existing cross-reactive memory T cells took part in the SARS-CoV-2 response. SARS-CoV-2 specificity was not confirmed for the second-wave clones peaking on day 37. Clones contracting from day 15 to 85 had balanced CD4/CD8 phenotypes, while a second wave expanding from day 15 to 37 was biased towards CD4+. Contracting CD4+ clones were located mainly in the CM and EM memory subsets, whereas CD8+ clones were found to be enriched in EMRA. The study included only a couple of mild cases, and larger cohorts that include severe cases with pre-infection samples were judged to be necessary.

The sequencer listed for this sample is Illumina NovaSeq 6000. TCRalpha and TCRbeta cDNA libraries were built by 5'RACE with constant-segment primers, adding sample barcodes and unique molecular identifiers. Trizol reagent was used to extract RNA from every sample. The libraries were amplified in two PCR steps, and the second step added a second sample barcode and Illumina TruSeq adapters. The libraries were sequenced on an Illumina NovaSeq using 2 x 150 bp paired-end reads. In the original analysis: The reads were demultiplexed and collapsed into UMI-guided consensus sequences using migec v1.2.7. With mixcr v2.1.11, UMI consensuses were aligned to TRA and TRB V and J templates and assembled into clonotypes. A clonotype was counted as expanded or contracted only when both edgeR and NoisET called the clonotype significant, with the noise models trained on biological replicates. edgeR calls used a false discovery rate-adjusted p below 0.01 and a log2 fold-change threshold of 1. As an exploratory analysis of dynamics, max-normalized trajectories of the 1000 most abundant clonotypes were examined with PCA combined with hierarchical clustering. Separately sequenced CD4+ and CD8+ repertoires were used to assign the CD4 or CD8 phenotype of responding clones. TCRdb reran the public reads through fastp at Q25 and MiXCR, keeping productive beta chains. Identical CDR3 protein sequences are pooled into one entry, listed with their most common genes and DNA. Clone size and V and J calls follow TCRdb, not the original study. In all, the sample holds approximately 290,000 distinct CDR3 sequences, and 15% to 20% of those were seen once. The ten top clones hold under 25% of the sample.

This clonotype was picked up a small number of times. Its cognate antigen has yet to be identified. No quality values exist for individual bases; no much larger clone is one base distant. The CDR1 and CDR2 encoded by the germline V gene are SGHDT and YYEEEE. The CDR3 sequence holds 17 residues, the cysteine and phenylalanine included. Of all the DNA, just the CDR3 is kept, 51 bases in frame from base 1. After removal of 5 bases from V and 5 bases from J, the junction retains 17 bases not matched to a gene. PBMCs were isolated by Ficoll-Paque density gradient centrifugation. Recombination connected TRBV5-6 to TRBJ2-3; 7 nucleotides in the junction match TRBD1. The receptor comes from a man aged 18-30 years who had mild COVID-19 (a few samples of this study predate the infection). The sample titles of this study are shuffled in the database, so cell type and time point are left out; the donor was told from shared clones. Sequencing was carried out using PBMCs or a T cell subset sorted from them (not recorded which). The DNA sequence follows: TGTGCCAGCAGATTAGTGGGTAGGGGGCCGAGAGTAGATACGCAGTATTTT. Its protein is CASRLVGRGPRVDTQYF.